The T cell receptor (beta chain) described here comes from a study of Ad26.COV2.S vaccination and SARS-CoV-2 variants. Study outcomes and limitations: Recipients given vaccine exceeded placebo recipients in spike-specific TCR breadth. It is possible that the TCR breadth and depth analyses underestimated the total T cell responses.

Concerning this clone: Its specificity is unknown.

Treatment denoted: around 19 received Ad26.COV2.S at low or high dose, single or two shots; about five received placebo; per-sample allocation not given. Each sample was drawn 63 days after the first injection (of vaccine or placebo). Libraries were prepared by immunoSEQ multiplex PCR; TCRdb keeps only in-frame clonotypes and omits some of them. The data show about 350,000 clones, about nine tenths seen once. In germline, CDR1 is GTSNPN, CDR2 SVGIG (reference sequence). Trimming shortened V by 4 bases and J by 0 bases, and 8 bases separated the two germline ends. This CDR3 region has 13 residues. The chain carries TRBV30 and TRBJ2-3; no definite D call. This sample comprised peripheral blood, obtained in a trial of Ad26.COV2.S vaccine versus placebo. The receptor's source is a person between 18 and 60 years old who received the Ad26.COV2.S COVID-19 vaccine or a placebo. CDR3 amino acids: CAWKVLSTDTQYF. The CDR3 DNA reads TGTGCCTGGAAGGTGCTAAGCACAGATACGCAGTATTTT. Looking up the rest from reference TRBV30 and TRBJ2-3 gives the full variable domain: SQTIHQWPATLVQPVGSPLSLECTVEGTSNPNLYWYRQAAGRGLQLLFYSVGIGQISSEVPQNLSASRPQDRQFILSSKKLLLSDSGFYLCAWKVLSTDTQYFGPGTRLTVL.